A single sample gave rise to the 27 T cell receptor beta chains below, sequenced in a study of blood T cell repertoires in COVID-19. Measured with immunoSEQ multiplex PCR; TCRdb has only the in-frame clones, and not every one. The table records around 16,000 clones, 70% to 90% of them present only once. Sequencing was carried out using peripheral blood. The receptors shown here come from an older man in a cohort sampled during active COVID-19.

Note on this clone: Other DNA sequences in the sample encode the same CDR3. V and J are TRBV28 and TRBJ1-4; TRBD1 agrees at 8 bases. CDR3 length equals 14 residues. J gave up 8 bases and V 6 bases, and 8 bases lay outside the gene matches. CDR1 and CDR2 (germline): MDHEN, SYDVKM. In nucleotides, the CDR3 is TGTGCCAGCAGCTTAGACAGGGGACGAGAAAAACTGTTTTTT. Encoded protein: CASSLDRGREKLFF.

V gene TRBV4-1 combines with J gene TRBJ1-4, with D possibly TRBD1 on 6 matching bases. The ends were cut back, 3 bases at V and 7 bases at J, with 6 bases in the middle. CDR1 and CDR2 from the germline V gene are MGHRA and YSYEKL. The CDR3 spans 12 residues. For the CDR3, the DNA is TGCGCCAGCAGCCAGGACAGTGAAAAACTGTTTTTT. Protein sequence: CASSQDSEKLFF.

This clone was counted a single time. The V call is TRBV7-6, the J call TRBJ2-1; TRBD2 agrees at 14 bases. The CDR3 has 15 amino acids. Germline trimming cut 4 bases from V and 6 bases from J; bases unmatched to any gene: 2. Germline V gene lookup returns CDR1 SGHVS and CDR2 FNYEAQ. CDR3 sequence reads: CASSSGLAGVNEQFF. In DNA form, the CDR3 reads TGTGCCAGCAGCTCGGGACTAGCGGGAGTCAATGAGCAGTTCTTC.

The V and J genes are TRBV2 and TRBJ2-2; unclear D gene. The CDR3 covers 18 residues. V dropped 2 bases and J dropped 0 bases, with 16 bases sitting between them. The germline V gene has CDR1 SNHLY and CDR2 FYNNEI. The DNA of the CDR3 is TGTGCCAGCAGTGAAATGTCGTTCACAGCAGCGAACACCGGGGAGCTGTTTTTT. This encodes CASSEMSFTAANTGELFF.

The J gene is TRBJ1-1, the V gene TRBV6-5, with D possibly matching TRBD1 (5 bases). There are 13 residues in the CDR3. V lost 6 bases and J lost 0, with 8 bases in between. Germline V lookup: CDR1 MNHEY, CDR2 SVGAGI. This CDR3 is CASRPQVNTEAFF. The CDR3 DNA follows: TGTGCCAGCAGACCACAGGTGAACACTGAAGCTTTCTTT.

This rearrangement joins TRBV7-2 to TRBJ1-5, with D tentatively TRBD1 (6 bases). Trimming took 4 bases from V and 3 from J, leaving 10 bases between them. The germline V gene encodes CDR1 SGHTA and CDR2 FQGNSA. CDR3 length: 14 residues. The CDR3 sequence is CASSSRTDNQPQHF. The CDR3 DNA reads as TGTGCCAGCAGCTCCCGGACAGACAATCAGCCCCAGCATTTT.

J is TRBJ2-3 and V is TRBV7-9; TRBD2 matches 11 bases. With V trimmed by 5 bases and J by 6 bases, 4 bases remained unmatched. Germline V gene lookup returns CDR1 SEHNR and CDR2 FQNEAQ (reference sequence). This CDR3 comprises 14 residues. CDR3 sequence: CASSRTSGPDTQYF. CDR3 in DNA: TGTGCCAGCAGCCGGACTAGCGGGCCCGATACGCAGTATTTT.

The rearrangement uses TRBV19 and TRBJ1-5, with TRBD1 matching over 12 bases. The CDR3 length is 16 residues. Trimming at V came to 4 bases and at J to 4 bases, leaving 5 bases not matched to a gene. Germline-derived CDR1 and CDR2 are LNHDA and SQIVND (reference sequence). Here the CDR3 DNA reads TGTGCCAGTAGTAGGGGACAGGGGGCTGGGAATCAGCCCCAGCATTTT. This codes for CASSRGQGAGNQPQHF.

V gene TRBV9 combines with J gene TRBJ2-7, with 9 bases that match TRBD1. The CDR3 is 14 residues long. J gave up 2 bases and V 4 bases, and 4 bases lay outside the gene matches. Germline CDR1 and CDR2: SGDLS and YYNGEE. For the CDR3, the DNA is TGTGCCAGCAGCCCCGGGGACAGGGCCTACGAGCAGTACTTC. Its translation: CASSPGDRAYEQYF.

To note about this clone: The same CDR3 also results from other DNA sequences found in this sample. The V gene is TRBV6-6, the J gene TRBJ2-1; D remains ambiguous. Germline CDR1 and CDR2: MNHNY and SVGAGI (reference sequence). The CDR3 totals 13 residues. Trimming stripped 7 bases from V and 0 bases from J, with 7 bases between. DNA for the CDR3: TGTGCCAGCACCCCGAGCTCCTACAATGAGCAGTTCTTC. It encodes CASTPSSYNEQFF.

With regard to this clone: The sample has other DNA sequences that encode this CDR3 too. The chain has TRBV10-3 and TRBJ1-5; 7 bases line up with TRBD1. Germline V gene lookup returns CDR1 ENHRY and CDR2 SYGVKD. V gave up 9 bases and J gave up 8 bases; unmatched junction bases: 13. The CDR3 has 14 residues. CDR3 sequence (DNA): TGTGCCATTAGTCCCGGACAGGCCCACGAGCCCCAGCATTTT. This encodes CAISPGQAHEPQHF.

V gene TRBV16 combines with J gene TRBJ1-5; the D gene is possibly TRBD1 (5 bases). V gave up 0 bases and J gave up 0 bases, with 15 bases separating them. CDR3 length: 18 amino acids. Germline V gene data show CDR1 as KGHSY and CDR2 as FQNENV. The DNA of the CDR3 is TGTGCCAGCAGCCAATCTGGTAGGGGAGGATATAGCAATCAGCCCCAGCATTTT. Protein: CASSQSGRGGYSNQPQHF. The whole variable domain, filled in from reference TRBV16 and TRBJ1-5, reads GEEVAQTPKHLVRGEGQKAKLYCAPIKGHSYVFWYQQVLKNEFKFLISFQNENVFDETGMPKERFSAKCLPNSPCSLEIQATKLEDSAVYFCASSQSGRGGYSNQPQHFGDGTRLSIL.

The chain joins TRBV6-5 to TRBJ2-2; 12 nucleotides match TRBD1. The CDR3 loop spans 16 amino acids. Germline loops: CDR1 MNHEY, CDR2 SVGAGI. Trimming removed 1 base from V and 7 bases from J; junction bases left unmatched: 4. The CDR3 DNA sequence: TGTGCCAGCAGTTACTGGGGACAGGGGGCCCTCGGGGAGCTGTTTTTT. This translates into CASSYWGQGALGELFF.

This clone showed up just a few times. The chain combines TRBV29-1 with TRBJ1-1; D ambiguous. Trimming removed 7 bases from V and 3 bases from J, with 12 bases in between. The CDR3 consists of 12 residues. CDR1 is SQVTM, CDR2 ANQGSEA, per germline. The DNA of the CDR3 is TGCAGCGGTCGACTACGGGACACTGAAGCTTTCTTT. Protein: CSGRLRDTEAFF.

This clone is large (0.1 to 1%) within its sample. V and J are TRBV19 and TRBJ2-5; D uncertain. The germline V gene has CDR1 LNHDA and CDR2 SQIVND (reference sequence). V was pared by 5 bases and J by 1 base, with 8 bases between. The CDR3 sequence is 13 residues long. The CDR3 nucleotides are TGTGCCAGTAGTTCAGACTTCCAAGAGACCCAGTACTTC. Residues: CASSSDFQETQYF.

The chain links TRBV19 to TRBJ1-2, with a tentative D call TRBD1 (6 bases). The V gene's germline CDR1 is LNHDA and CDR2 SQIVND (reference sequence). This CDR3 contains 13 residues. V lost 2 bases and J 3 bases, leaving 7 bases between the germline ends. Here the CDR3 reads CASSIPGDYGYTF. CDR3 bases: TGTGCCAGTAGTATACCAGGGGACTATGGCTACACCTTC.

The chain combines TRBV7-2 with TRBJ2-7; 7 bases are shared with TRBD1. From germline, CDR1 is SGHTA and CDR2 FQGNSA. This CDR3 is 14 amino acids long. With 5 bases clipped from V and 0 bases from J, the junction kept 4 bases outside the gene matches. The CDR3 loop is CASSLDRDSYEQYF. The CDR3 region has the DNA TGTGCCAGCAGCCTAGACAGGGACTCCTACGAGCAGTACTTC.

The chain combines TRBV19 with TRBJ1-2; the match to TRBD1 covers 7 bases. The V gene end was trimmed by 5 bases and the J gene end by 5 bases; junction bases not matched to a gene: 11. Germline V gene lookup returns CDR1 LNHDA and CDR2 SQIVND (reference sequence). The CDR3 has 15 residues. CDR3: CASSPPGQRRYGYTF. The DNA of the CDR3 is TGTGCCAGTAGTCCGCCGGGACAGAGAAGATATGGCTACACCTTC.

The chain recombines TRBV7-8 with TRBJ2-5, with 8 bases lining up with TRBD1. The CDR3 extends over 16 amino acids. V gave up 6 bases and J gave up 5 bases; unmatched junction bases: 14. Germline values: CDR1 SGHVS, CDR2 FQNEAQ. The CDR3, as DNA: TGTGCCAGCAGGCTAGGGGCAGGGGGCTTCGCGGAGACCCAGTACTTC. It is translated as CASRLGAGGFAETQYF.

The chain is built from TRBV6-2 or TRBV6-3 and TRBJ2-7; 8 bases map to TRBD1. This CDR3 contains 13 residues. CDR1 MNHEY and CDR2 SVGEGT come from the germline V gene. J lost 2 bases, V lost 4 bases, and 1 base had no gene match. The CDR3 protein is CASSWTGPYEQYF. CDR3 nucleotide sequence: TGTGCCAGCAGTTGGACAGGGCCCTACGAGCAGTACTTC.

The chain links TRBV19 to TRBJ2-6; 8 bases are a match to TRBD1. The CDR3 runs to 19 residues. CDR1 and CDR2 from the germline V gene are LNHDA and SQIVND (reference sequence). V lost 0 bases to trimming and J lost 0 bases; unmatched junction nucleotides: 7. This CDR3 is CASSIDGQGSPSGANVLTF. The CDR3 region has the DNA TGTGCCAGTAGTATAGATGGACAGGGAAGTCCCTCTGGGGCCAACGTCCTGACTTTC.

The chain is built from TRBV19 and TRBJ2-3; 7 positions match TRBD2. The CDR3 spans 15 residues. CDR1 is LNHDA and CDR2 is SQIVND in the germline V gene (reference sequence). J gave up 6 bases and V 0 bases, and 6 bases lay outside the gene matches. CDR3 residues: CASSIDRAGRDTQYF. In DNA, the CDR3 is TGTGCCAGTAGTATAGATCGGGCCGGGAGGGATACGCAGTATTTT.

The chain has TRBV6-1 and TRBJ1-1, with 8 bases matching TRBD1. Germline lookup yields CDR1 MNHNS and CDR2 SASEGT. The CDR3 spans 14 residues. V dropped 2 bases and J dropped 4; count of bases not matched to a gene: 3. In DNA form, the CDR3 reads TGTGCCAGCAGTGAACAGGGGGCAAGCACTGAAGCTTTCTTT. Protein product: CASSEQGASTEAFF.

This chain links TRBV6-2 or TRBV6-3 with TRBJ2-7; 7 bases are shared with TRBD1. This CDR3 is built from 14 residues. Germline CDR1 is MNHEY and CDR2 is SVGEGT. Germline trimming cut 3 bases from V and 2 bases from J; bases unmatched to any gene: 4. The CDR3 DNA reads as TGTGCCAGCAGTTATGGGACAGTGGCCTACGAGCAGTACTTC. This gives the protein CASSYGTVAYEQYF.

The chain couples TRBV7-9 to TRBJ1-1; D might be TRBD1 (6 bases). Trimming removed 6 bases at V and 5 bases at J, with 16 bases between. Germline CDR1 SEHNR, CDR2 FQNEAQ (reference sequence). This CDR3 region has 14 residues. The CDR3 is CASSLDSSGTEAFF. In DNA form, the CDR3 reads TGTGCCAGCAGTTTGGACAGTTCCGGGACTGAAGCTTTCTTT. The full variable domain, rest sourced from reference TRBV7-9 and TRBJ1-1, is DTGVSQNPRHKITKRGQNVTFRCDPISEHNRLYWYRQTLGQGPEFLTYFQNEAQLEKSRLLSDRFSAERPKGSFSTLEIQRTEQGDSAMYLCASSLDSSGTEAFFGQGTRLTVV.

The chain is built from TRBV7-3 and TRBJ2-3; TRBD2 matches 13 bases. CDR1 is SGHTA, CDR2 FQGTGA, per germline. This CDR3 has 17 amino acids. V lost 4 bases, J lost 0 bases, and 4 bases stayed unmatched. The CDR3 loop reads CASSSGLAGSSTDTQYF. For the CDR3, the DNA is TGTGCCAGCAGCTCGGGACTAGCGGGGTCTAGCACAGATACGCAGTATTTT.

The chain uses TRBV7-2 and TRBJ1-2; tentative D call: TRBD1 (5 bases). V was cut by 2 bases and J by 3 bases, with 13 bases left in between. The CDR3 is made up of 15 amino acids. The germline V gene has CDR1 SGHTA and CDR2 FQGNSA. The CDR3 DNA follows: TGTGCCAGCAGCTTACCCTCAGGGAAAGACTATGGCTACACCTTC. This gives the protein CASSLPSGKDYGYTF.